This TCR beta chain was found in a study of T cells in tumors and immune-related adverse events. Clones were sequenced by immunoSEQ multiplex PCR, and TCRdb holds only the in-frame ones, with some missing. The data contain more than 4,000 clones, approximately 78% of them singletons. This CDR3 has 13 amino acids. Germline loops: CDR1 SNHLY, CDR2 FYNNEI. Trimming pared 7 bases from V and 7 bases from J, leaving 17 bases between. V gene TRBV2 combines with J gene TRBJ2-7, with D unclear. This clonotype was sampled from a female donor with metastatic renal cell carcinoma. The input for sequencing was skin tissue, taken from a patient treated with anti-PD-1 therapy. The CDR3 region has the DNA TGTGCCAGCACCCCAGGTGGGCCCAGTGAGCAGTACTTC. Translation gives CASTPGGPSEQYF.